This T cell receptor beta chain came from a study of T cell responses to AZD1222 COVID-19 vaccine. Overall study findings and caveats: Spike-specific TCR breadth rose after two AZD1222 doses, and depth rose as well. Of spike-specific TCRs, nearly half reportedly target regions left unmutated in variants. Spike-spanning, vaccine-associated CD4 TCRs were dominant at 160-218 and 743-854.

As to this clone: The antigen is undetermined.

Germline V lookup: CDR1 GTSNPN, CDR2 SVGIG (reference sequence). Trimming left V 0 bases short and J 5 bases short, with 11 bases between. This CDR3 has 14 residues. This table comes from immunoSEQ multiplex PCR, and its TCRdb copy is limited to in-frame clones, with some not included. The sample consists of 100,000 to 150,000 clones, about nine tenths of them appearing once. The chain links TRBV30 to TRBJ1-5; D possibly corresponds to TRBD1 (5 bases). The sequence was collected from an adult in good health. The specimen was peripheral blood, collected on day 0 of AZD1222 vaccination. The CDR3 DNA follows: TGTGCCTGGAGTGTAACGACAGTGGATCAGCCCCAGCATTTT. Encoded protein: CAWSVTTVDQPQHF.